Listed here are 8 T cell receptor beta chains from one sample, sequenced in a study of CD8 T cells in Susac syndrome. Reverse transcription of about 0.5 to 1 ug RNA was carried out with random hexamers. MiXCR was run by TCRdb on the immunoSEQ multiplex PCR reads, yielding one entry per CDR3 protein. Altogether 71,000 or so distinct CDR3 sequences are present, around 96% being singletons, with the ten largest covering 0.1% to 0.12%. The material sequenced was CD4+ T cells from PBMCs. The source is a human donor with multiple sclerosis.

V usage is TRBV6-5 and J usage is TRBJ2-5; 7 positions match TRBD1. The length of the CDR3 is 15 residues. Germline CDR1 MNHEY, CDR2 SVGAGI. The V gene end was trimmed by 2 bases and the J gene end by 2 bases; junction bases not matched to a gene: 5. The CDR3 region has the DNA TGTGCCAGCAGTTACCCCGGACAGGCGCAAGAGACCCAGTACTTC. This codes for CASSYPGQAQETQYF.

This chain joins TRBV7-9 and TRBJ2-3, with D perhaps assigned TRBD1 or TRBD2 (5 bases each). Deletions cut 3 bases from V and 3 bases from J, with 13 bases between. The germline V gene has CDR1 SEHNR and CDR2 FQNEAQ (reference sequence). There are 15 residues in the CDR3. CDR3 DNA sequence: TGTGCCAGCAGCTTCCCCGGGGCCGAAACAGATACGCAGTATTTT. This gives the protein CASSFPGAETDTQYF.

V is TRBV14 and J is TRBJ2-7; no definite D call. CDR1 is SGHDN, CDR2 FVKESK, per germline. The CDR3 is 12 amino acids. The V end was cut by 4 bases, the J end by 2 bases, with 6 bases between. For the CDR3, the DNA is TGTGCCAGCAGCCGAGACACCTACGAGCAGTACTTC. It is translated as CASSRDTYEQYF.

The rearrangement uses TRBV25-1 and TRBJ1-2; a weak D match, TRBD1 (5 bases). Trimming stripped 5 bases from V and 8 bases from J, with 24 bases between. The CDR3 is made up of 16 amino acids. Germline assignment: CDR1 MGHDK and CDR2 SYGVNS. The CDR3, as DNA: TGTGCCAGCAGTAGCCCGACAGTTTCGGATTCGTTGGGCTACACCTTC. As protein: CASSSPTVSDSLGYTF.

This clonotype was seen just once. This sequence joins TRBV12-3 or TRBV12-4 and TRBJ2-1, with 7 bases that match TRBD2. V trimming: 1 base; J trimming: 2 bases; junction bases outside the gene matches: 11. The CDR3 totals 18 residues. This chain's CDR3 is CASSLEVAGAFPYNEQFF. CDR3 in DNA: TGTGCCAGCAGTTTAGAGGTGGCGGGAGCTTTCCCCTACAATGAGCAGTTCTTC.

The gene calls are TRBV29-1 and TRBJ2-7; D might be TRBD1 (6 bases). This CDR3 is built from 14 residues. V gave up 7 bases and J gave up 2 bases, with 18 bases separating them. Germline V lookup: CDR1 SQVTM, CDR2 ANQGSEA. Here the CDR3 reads CSAAVGTHTYEQYF. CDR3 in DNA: TGCAGCGCCGCCGTCGGGACACATACCTACGAGCAGTACTTC.

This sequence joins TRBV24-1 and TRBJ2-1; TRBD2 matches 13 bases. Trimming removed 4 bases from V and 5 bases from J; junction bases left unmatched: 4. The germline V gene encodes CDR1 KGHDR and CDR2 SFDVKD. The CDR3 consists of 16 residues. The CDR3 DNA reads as TGTGCCACCAGTGACCCGGGACTAGCGGGGAACAATGAGCAGTTCTTC. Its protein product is CATSDPGLAGNNEQFF.

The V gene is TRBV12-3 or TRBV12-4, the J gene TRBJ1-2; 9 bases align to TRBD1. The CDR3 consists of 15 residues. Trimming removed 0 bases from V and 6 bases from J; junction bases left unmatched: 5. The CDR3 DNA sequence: TGTGCCAGCAGTTTAGCAATACAGGGGGCGGATGGCTACACCTTC. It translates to CASSLAIQGADGYTF.